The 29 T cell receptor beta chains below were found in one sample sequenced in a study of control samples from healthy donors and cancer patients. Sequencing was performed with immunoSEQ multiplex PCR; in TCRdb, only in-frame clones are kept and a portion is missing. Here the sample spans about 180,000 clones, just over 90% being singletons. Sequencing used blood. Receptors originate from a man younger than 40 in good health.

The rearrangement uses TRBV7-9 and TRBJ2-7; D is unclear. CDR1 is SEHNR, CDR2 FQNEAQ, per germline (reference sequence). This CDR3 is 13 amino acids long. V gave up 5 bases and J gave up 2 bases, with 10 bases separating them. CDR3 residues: CASSPASPYEQYF. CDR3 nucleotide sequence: TGTGCCAGCAGCCCTGCGAGTCCCTACGAGCAGTACTTC. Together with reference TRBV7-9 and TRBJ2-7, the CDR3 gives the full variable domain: DTGVSQNPRHKITKRGQNVTFRCDPISEHNRLYWYRQTLGQGPEFLTYFQNEAQLEKSRLLSDRFSAERPKGSFSTLEIQRTEQGDSAMYLCASSPASPYEQYFGPGTRLTVT.

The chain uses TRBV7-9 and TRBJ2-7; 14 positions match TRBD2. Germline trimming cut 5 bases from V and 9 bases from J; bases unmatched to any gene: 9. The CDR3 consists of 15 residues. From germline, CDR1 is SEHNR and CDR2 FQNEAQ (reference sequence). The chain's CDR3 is CASSVGTSGGLRQYF. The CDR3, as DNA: TGTGCCAGCAGCGTTGGGACTAGCGGGGGACTTAGGCAGTACTTC.

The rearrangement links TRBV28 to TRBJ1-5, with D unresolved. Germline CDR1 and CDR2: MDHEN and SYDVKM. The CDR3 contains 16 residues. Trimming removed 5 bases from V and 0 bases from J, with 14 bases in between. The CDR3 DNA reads TGTGCCAGCAGTCCCCCGGGCAGCTATAGCAATCAGCCCCAGCATTTT. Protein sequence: CASSPPGSYSNQPQHF.

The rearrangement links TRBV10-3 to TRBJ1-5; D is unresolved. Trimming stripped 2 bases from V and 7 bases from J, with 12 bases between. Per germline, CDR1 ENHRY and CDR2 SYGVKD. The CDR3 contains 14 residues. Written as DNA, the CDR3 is TGTGCCATCAGTGAGCGGCACCCCGACCAGCCCCAGCATTTT. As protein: CAISERHPDQPQHF.

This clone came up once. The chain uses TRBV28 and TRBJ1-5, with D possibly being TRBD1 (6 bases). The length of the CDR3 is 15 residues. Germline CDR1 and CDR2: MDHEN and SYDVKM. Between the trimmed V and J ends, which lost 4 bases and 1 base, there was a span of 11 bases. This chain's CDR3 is CASSSGALSNQPQHF. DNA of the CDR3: TGTGCCAGCAGTTCAGGGGCCCTAAGCAATCAGCCCCAGCATTTT.

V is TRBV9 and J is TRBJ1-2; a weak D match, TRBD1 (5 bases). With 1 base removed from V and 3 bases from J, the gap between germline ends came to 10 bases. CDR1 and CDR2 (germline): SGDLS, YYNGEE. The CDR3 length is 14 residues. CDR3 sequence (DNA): TGTGCCAGCAGCGTAACGGGGGGTGACTATGGCTACACCTTC. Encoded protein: CASSVTGGDYGYTF.

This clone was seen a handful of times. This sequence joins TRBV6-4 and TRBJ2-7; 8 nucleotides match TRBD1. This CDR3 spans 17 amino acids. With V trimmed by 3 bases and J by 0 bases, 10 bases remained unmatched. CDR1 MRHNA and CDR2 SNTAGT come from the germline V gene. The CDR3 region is CASSEIPGQGCSYEQYF. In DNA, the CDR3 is TGTGCCAGCAGTGAGATCCCCGGACAGGGCTGCTCCTACGAGCAGTACTTC.

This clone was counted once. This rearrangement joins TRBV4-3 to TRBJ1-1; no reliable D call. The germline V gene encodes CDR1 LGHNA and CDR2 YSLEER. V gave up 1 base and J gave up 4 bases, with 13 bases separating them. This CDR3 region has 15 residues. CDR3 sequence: CASSQGQTASTEAFF. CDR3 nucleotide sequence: TGCGCCAGCAGCCAAGGCCAAACAGCCTCCACTGAAGCTTTCTTT.

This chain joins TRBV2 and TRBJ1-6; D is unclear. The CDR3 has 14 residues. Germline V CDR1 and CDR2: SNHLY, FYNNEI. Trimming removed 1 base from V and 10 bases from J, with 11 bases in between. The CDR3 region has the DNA TGTGCCAGCAGTGAAGAAAGTCCGGGGTCACCCCTCCACTTT. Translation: CASSEESPGSPLHF.

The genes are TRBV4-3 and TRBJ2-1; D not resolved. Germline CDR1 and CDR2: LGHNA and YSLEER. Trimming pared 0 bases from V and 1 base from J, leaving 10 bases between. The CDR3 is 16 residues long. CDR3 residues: CASSQEPASSYNEQFF. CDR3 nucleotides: TGCGCCAGCAGCCAAGAACCAGCTTCTTCCTACAATGAGCAGTTCTTC.

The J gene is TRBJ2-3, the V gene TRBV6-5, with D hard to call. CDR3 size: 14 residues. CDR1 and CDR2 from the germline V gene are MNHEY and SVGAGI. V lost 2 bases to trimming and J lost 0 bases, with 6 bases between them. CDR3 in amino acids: CASSYGRSTDTQYF. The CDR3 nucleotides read TGTGCCAGCAGTTACGGGCGTAGCACAGATACGCAGTATTTT.

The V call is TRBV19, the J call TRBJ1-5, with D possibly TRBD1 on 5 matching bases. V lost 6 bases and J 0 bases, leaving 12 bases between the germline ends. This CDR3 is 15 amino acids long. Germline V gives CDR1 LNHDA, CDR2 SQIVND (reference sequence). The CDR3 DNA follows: TGTGCCAGTAGCCGGGGGGATTTTAGCAATCAGCCCCAGCATTTT. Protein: CASSRGDFSNQPQHF.

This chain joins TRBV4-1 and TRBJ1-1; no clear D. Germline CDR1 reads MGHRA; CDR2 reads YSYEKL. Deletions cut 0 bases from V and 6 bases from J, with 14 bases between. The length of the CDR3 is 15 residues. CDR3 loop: CASSQDRMPIPEAFF. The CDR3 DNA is TGCGCCAGCAGCCAAGACAGGATGCCGATTCCTGAAGCTTTCTTT.

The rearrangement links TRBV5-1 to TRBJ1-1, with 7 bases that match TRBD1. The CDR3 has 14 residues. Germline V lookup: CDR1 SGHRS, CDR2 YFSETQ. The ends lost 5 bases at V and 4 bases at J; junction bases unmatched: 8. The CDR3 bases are TGCGCCAGCAGTTGGCAGGGGGAAGGCACTGAAGCTTTCTTT. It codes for CASSWQGEGTEAFF.

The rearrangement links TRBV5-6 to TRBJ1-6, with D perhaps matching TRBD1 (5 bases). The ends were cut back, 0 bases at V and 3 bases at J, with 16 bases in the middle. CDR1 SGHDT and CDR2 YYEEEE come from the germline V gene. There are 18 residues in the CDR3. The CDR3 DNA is TGTGCCAGCAGCTTGGAGTCTCGGGGGAGGGGCTATAATTCACCCCTCCACTTT. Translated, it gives CASSLESRGRGYNSPLHF.

CDR3 loop: CASSVPMDRSSYNSPLHF. CDR3 in DNA: TGTGCCAGCAGCGTCCCGATGGACCGGAGCTCCTATAATTCACCCCTCCACTTT. The chain combines TRBV7-8 with TRBJ1-6, with no clear D. The CDR3 is 18 amino acids. Germline V gene sequence: CDR1 SGHVS, CDR2 FQNEAQ. V was trimmed by 5 bases and J by 0 bases, leaving 17 bases between them.

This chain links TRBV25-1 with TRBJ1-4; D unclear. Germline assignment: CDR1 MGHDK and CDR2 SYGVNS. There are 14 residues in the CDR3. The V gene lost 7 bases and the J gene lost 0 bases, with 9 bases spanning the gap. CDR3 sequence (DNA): TGTGCCAGCACGCCGGGAACAACTAATGAAAAACTGTTTTTT. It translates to CASTPGTTNEKLFF.

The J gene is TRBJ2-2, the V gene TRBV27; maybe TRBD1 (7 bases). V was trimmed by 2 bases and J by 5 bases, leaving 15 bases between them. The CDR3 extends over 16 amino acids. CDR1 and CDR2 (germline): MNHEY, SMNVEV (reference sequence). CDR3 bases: TGTGCCAGCAGTTTACCGACAGGGAGGAAAACCGGGGAGCTGTTTTTT. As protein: CASSLPTGRKTGELFF.

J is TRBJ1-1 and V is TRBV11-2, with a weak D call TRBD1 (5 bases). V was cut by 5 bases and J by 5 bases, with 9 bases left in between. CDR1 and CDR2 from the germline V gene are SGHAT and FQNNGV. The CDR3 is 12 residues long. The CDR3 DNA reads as TGTGCCAGCAGCCAACGGGGGACTGAAGCTTTCTTT. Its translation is CASSQRGTEAFF. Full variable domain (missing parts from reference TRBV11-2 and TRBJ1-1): EAGVAQSPRYKIIEKRQSVAFWCNPISGHATLYWYQQILGQGPKLLIQFQNNGVVDDSQLPKDRFSAERLKGVDSTLKIQPAKLEDSAVYLCASSQRGTEAFFGQGTRLTVV.

CDR3 nucleotides: TGTGCCAGCAGCCAAGAGAGTTACAATGAGCAGTTCTTC. It codes for CASSQESYNEQFF. The rearrangement links TRBV14 to TRBJ2-1; D is ambiguous. V was shortened by 0 bases and J by 4 bases, with 4 bases between the two germline ends. The CDR3 contains 13 residues. Germline-derived CDR1 and CDR2 are SGHDN and FVKESK.

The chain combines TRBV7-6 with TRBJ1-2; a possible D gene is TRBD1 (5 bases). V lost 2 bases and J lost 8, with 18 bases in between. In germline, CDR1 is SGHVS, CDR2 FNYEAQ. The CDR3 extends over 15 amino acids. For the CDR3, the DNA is TGTGCCAGCAGCTTACTCTTGGGGCGAGATAAAGGCTACACCTTC. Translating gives CASSLLLGRDKGYTF.

The CDR3 DNA follows: TGTGCCAGCAGCTCACCGGAGGGACTAGCGGGCTCTAGCACAGATACGCAGTATTTT. Protein product: CASSSPEGLAGSSTDTQYF. J is TRBJ2-3 and V is TRBV5-4; 12 nucleotides agree with TRBD2. The CDR3 is made up of 19 amino acids. With V trimmed by 3 bases and J by 0 bases, 11 bases remained unmatched. CDR1 SGHNT and CDR2 YYREEE come from the germline V gene (reference sequence).

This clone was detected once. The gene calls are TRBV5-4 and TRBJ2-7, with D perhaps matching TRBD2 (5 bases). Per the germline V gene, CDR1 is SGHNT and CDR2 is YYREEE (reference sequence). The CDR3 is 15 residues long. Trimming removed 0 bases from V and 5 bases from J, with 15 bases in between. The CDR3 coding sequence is TGTGCCAGCAGCTTGGCCAGGCCCGGGGTAAACGAGCAGTACTTC. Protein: CASSLARPGVNEQYF.

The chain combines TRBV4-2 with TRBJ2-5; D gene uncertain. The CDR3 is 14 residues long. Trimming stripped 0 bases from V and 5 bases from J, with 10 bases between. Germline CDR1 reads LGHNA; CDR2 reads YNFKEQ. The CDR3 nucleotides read TGTGCCAGCAGCCAAGACGGTAACATGGAGACCCAGTACTTC. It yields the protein CASSQDGNMETQYF.

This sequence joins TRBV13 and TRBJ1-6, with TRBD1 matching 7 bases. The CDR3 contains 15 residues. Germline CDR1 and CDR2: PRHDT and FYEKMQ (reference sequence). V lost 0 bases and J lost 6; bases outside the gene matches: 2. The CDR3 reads CASSLGTGVNSPLHF. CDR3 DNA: TGTGCCAGCAGCTTAGGCACAGGGGTTAATTCACCCCTCCACTTT.

The CDR3 nucleotides are TGTGCCAGCAGAAGGGGGGGTGAAAAACTGTTTTTT. It encodes CASRRGGEKLFF. The rearrangement links TRBV28 to TRBJ1-4, with D possibly being TRBD1 (6 bases). Germline V gene sequence: CDR1 MDHEN, CDR2 SYDVKM. The CDR3 has 12 amino acids. V lost 6 bases and J 7 bases, leaving 9 bases between the germline ends.

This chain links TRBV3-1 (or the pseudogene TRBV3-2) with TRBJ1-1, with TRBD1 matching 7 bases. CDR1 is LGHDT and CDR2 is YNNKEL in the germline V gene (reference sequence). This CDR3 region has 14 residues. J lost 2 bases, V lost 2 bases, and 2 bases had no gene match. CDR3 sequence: CASSQRDRNTEAFF. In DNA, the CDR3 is TGTGCCAGCAGCCAACGGGACAGAAACACTGAAGCTTTCTTT.

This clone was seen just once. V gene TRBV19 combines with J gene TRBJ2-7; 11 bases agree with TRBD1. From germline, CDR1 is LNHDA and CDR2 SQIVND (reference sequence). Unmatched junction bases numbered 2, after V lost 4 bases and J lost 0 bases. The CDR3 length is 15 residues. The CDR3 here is CASSTDRGHSYEQYF. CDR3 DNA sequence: TGTGCCAGTAGTACGGACAGGGGGCACTCCTACGAGCAGTACTTC.

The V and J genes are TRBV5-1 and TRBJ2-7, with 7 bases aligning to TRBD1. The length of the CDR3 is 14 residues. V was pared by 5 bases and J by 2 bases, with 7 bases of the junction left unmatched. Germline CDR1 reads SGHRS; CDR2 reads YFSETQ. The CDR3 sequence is CASRIGTAPYEQYF. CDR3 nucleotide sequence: TGCGCCAGCAGAATAGGGACAGCCCCCTACGAGCAGTACTTC.